Below are 21 T cell receptor beta chains sequenced from a single sample in a study of blood T cell repertoires in COVID-19. Measured with immunoSEQ multiplex PCR; TCRdb has only the in-frame clones, and not every one. Here the sample spans around 140,000 clones, 84% being singletons. The sample comprised peripheral blood. The receptors here all came from a human donor in a cohort sampled during active COVID-19.

The rearrangement joins TRBV2 to TRBJ2-7, with 7 bases fitting TRBD2. V was clipped by 6 bases and J by 5 bases; unmatched bases: 4. This CDR3 comprises 12 residues. CDR1 is SNHLY, CDR2 FYNNEI, per germline. CDR3 region: CASRYGRNEQYF. The CDR3 bases are TGTGCCAGCAGGTACGGGAGGAACGAGCAGTACTTC.

The gene calls are TRBV6-2 or TRBV6-3 and TRBJ2-4, with D possibly being TRBD2 (6 bases). The CDR3 covers 16 residues. The germline CDR1 and CDR2 sequences are MNHEY and SVGEGT. With 0 bases removed from V and 4 bases from J, the gap between germline ends came to 13 bases. CDR3 bases: TGTGCCAGCAGTTACTCCGGTAGCGGAACAAAAAACATTCAGTACTTC. It translates to CASSYSGSGTKNIQYF.

This clone was observed a few times. J is TRBJ2-1 and V is TRBV2; 7 bases align to TRBD2. Trimming cost V 6 bases and J 0 bases; bases outside gene matches: 11. CDR1 and CDR2 (germline): SNHLY, FYNNEI. The length of the CDR3 is 17 residues. The CDR3 coding sequence is TGTGCCAGCAGCCGAACGGGACTAAACTCCTCCTACAATGAGCAGTTCTTC. This gives the protein CASSRTGLNSSYNEQFF.

This sequence joins TRBV29-1 and TRBJ1-5, with 9 bases identical to TRBD1. J gave up 0 bases and V 3 bases, and 18 bases lay outside the gene matches. The CDR3 has 20 residues. Looked up from germline, CDR1 is SQVTM and CDR2 is ANQGSEA. The CDR3 DNA reads TGCAGCGTTGAGGGAAAAGAAGGGGACAGGGCCATATTTAGCAATCAGCCCCAGCATTTT. This translates into CSVEGKEGDRAIFSNQPQHF.

J is TRBJ2-2 and V is TRBV30; 8 nucleotides align to TRBD2. Germline V CDR1 and CDR2: GTSNPN, SVGIG (reference sequence). With 2 bases clipped from V and 6 bases from J, the junction kept 5 bases outside the gene matches. The CDR3 is 14 residues long. The DNA for the CDR3 is TGTGCCTGGAGTCTCGGGACTAGTCCCGGGGAGCTGTTTTTT. Its translation is CAWSLGTSPGELFF.

The rearrangement links TRBV6-1 to TRBJ2-5; tentatively, D is TRBD2 (6 bases). Per germline, CDR1 MNHNS and CDR2 SASEGT. Trimming shortened V by 2 bases and J by 5 bases, and 9 bases separated the two germline ends. The CDR3 loop spans 13 amino acids. CDR3 protein: CASSEPGVETQYF. CDR3 coding DNA: TGTGCCAGCAGTGAACCGGGGGTGGAGACCCAGTACTTC.

Comment on this clone: Other DNA sequences in this sample translate to the same CDR3. This chain connects TRBV15 to TRBJ1-4, with TRBD1 identical over 9 bases. Trimming cost V 2 bases and J 5 bases; bases outside gene matches: 3. Germline CDR1 reads LNHNV; CDR2 reads YYDKDF (reference sequence). There are 15 residues in the CDR3. This chain's CDR3 is CATSRPGQGNEKLFF. CDR3 in DNA: TGTGCCACCAGCAGACCAGGACAGGGGAATGAAAAACTGTTTTTT.

V and J are TRBV10-3 and TRBJ1-5; perhaps TRBD1 as D (5 bases). V was pared by 10 bases and J by 1 base, with 11 bases between. Germline V lookup: CDR1 ENHRY, CDR2 SYGVKD. This CDR3 contains 13 residues. The CDR3 protein is CATGGGSNQPQHF. The DNA of the CDR3 is TGTGCCACCGGGGGGGGGAGCAATCAGCCCCAGCATTTT.

The chain recombines TRBV6-6 with TRBJ1-2; TRBD1 agrees at 8 bases. Germline-derived CDR1 and CDR2 are MNHNY and SVGAGI (reference sequence). The V segment lost 6 bases and the J segment 3 bases; nucleotides outside the gene matches: 6. The CDR3 is 14 amino acids. CDR3 loop: CASRGAGGYYGYTF. DNA for the CDR3: TGTGCCAGCAGAGGGGCAGGGGGCTACTATGGCTACACCTTC.

The genes are TRBV5-5 and TRBJ2-7; TRBD1 aligns across 7 bases. With 5 bases clipped from V and 6 bases from J, the junction kept 14 bases outside the gene matches. In germline, CDR1 is SGHKS, CDR2 YYEKEE (reference sequence). The CDR3 runs to 15 residues. This CDR3 reads CASSFQTGNPREQYF. CDR3 nucleotide sequence: TGTGCCAGCAGTTTCCAGACAGGGAACCCACGCGAGCAGTACTTC. The variable domain in full, with the rest retrieved from reference TRBV5-5 and TRBJ2-7, is DAGVTQSPTHLIKTRGQQVTLRCSPISGHKSVSWYQQVLGQGPQFIFQYYEKEERGRGNFPDRFSARQFPNYSSELNVNALLLGDSALYLCASSFQTGNPREQYFGPGTRLTVT.

The chain employs TRBV10-1 and TRBJ2-7; 7 bases match TRBD1. The CDR3 sequence is 12 residues long. J was trimmed by 4 bases and V by 6 bases; bases with no gene match: 3. Germline V CDR1 and CDR2: WNHNN, SYGVQD (reference sequence). CDR3 loop: CASRTGRYEQYV. CDR3 DNA sequence: TGCGCCAGCAGGACAGGGAGATACGAGCAGTACGTC.

V is TRBV6-5 and J is TRBJ1-3; maybe TRBD1 (5 bases). Trimming pared 8 bases from V and 6 bases from J, leaving 14 bases between. The length of the CDR3 is 13 residues. Per germline, CDR1 MNHEY and CDR2 SVGAGI. The CDR3 here is CASDSSRLNTIYF. The CDR3 bases are TGTGCCAGCGACAGCTCCCGCTTAAACACCATATATTTT.

V gene TRBV28 combines with J gene TRBJ2-7; D remains unclear. Germline CDR1 reads MDHEN; CDR2 reads SYDVKM. The CDR3 contains 13 residues. V shed 2 bases and J shed 2 bases, with 7 bases lying between them. CDR3 region: CASSLPTTYEQYV. The CDR3 DNA sequence: TGTGCCAGCAGTTTACCCACAACCTACGAGCAGTACGTC.

This clone was seen only once. The J gene is TRBJ2-5, the V gene TRBV11-2, with D possibly matching TRBD2 (7 bases). The length of the CDR3 is 18 residues. Germline V gene lookup returns CDR1 SGHAT and CDR2 FQNNGV. Trimming left V 7 bases short and J 4 bases short, with 28 bases between. The CDR3 loop reads CASKTARDGGLFRETQYF. In DNA form, the CDR3 reads TGTGCCAGCAAAACCGCACGGGACGGGGGGCTCTTCCGAGAGACCCAGTACTTC.

This sequence joins TRBV5-5 and TRBJ2-1; 8 bases fit TRBD2. J gave up 8 bases and V 4 bases, and 14 bases lay outside the gene matches. This CDR3 comprises 16 residues. The germline gives CDR1 SGHKS, CDR2 YYEKEE (reference sequence). The CDR3 here is CASSRLGGGNIYEQFF. CDR3 DNA: TGTGCCAGCAGCCGCCTCGGGGGGGGTAACATCTATGAGCAGTTCTTC.

The chain joins TRBV29-1 to TRBJ1-2; TRBD1 is a possible D gene (5 bases). The CDR3 consists of 13 residues. CDR1 and CDR2 (germline): SQVTM, ANQGSEA. V was cut by 1 base and J by 8 bases, with 14 bases left in between. CDR3 sequence (DNA): TGCAGCGTTGAAGTCGGTCAGGGAAACGGCTACACCTTC. Protein sequence: CSVEVGQGNGYTF.

This clone was counted between two and nine times. The genes are TRBV18 and TRBJ1-1; D perhaps matches TRBD1 (5 bases). From germline, CDR1 is KGHSH and CDR2 LQKENI. The V and J ends lost 2 bases and 4 bases respectively, with 8 bases between them. CDR3 length: 13 residues. The CDR3 DNA follows: TGTGCCAGCTCACCATCCAGGGCCACTGAAGCTTTCTTT. It encodes CASSPSRATEAFF.

The CDR3 DNA is TGTGCCAGCAGCTTAGTCGGCAGGTTGAACACTGAAGCTTTCTTT. Encoded protein: CASSLVGRLNTEAFF. The genes are TRBV7-2 and TRBJ1-1; D ambiguous. Germline CDR1 is SGHTA and CDR2 is FQGNSA. V gave up 1 base and J gave up 0 bases, with 9 bases separating them. The CDR3 sequence is 15 residues long.

The chain links TRBV29-1 to TRBJ1-3; D is uncertain. The V end lost 4 bases, the J end lost 0 bases, and 19 bases lay between the germline ends. From germline, CDR1 is SQVTM and CDR2 ANQGSEA. The length of the CDR3 is 17 residues. The CDR3 here is CSVGISRGSLSGNTIYF. CDR3 in DNA: TGCAGCGTTGGGATCTCCCGGGGATCTCTCTCTGGAAACACCATATATTTT.

The V call is TRBV6-1, the J call TRBJ2-3, with a weak D call TRBD2 (6 bases). Trimming left V 2 bases short and J 5 bases short, with 17 bases between. Germline CDR1 and CDR2: MNHNS and SASEGT. This CDR3 has 16 amino acids. CDR3 region: CASSERSGVGGDTQYF. The CDR3 DNA sequence: TGTGCCAGCAGTGAAAGATCCGGCGTGGGGGGAGATACGCAGTATTTT.

The J gene is TRBJ1-2, the V gene TRBV7-9; TRBD1 is a possible D gene (5 bases). CDR3 length equals 14 residues. Germline V CDR1 and CDR2: SEHNR, FQNEAQ (reference sequence). Trimming pared 5 bases from V and 12 bases from J, leaving 22 bases between. CDR3 nucleotide sequence: TGTGCCAGCAGCCAAGCAGCCACCAGTCGGGGGGACACCTTC. Residues: CASSQAATSRGDTF.